Each of the 21 T cell receptor beta chains below was sequenced from the same sample in a study of T cell repertoires in cytomegalovirus infection. TCRdb processed the reads anew with MiXCR; each CDR3 protein has one entry. Of a few hundred thousand distinct CDR3 sequences in the sample, more than 20% were seen once. The source material was PBMCs. The receptor set was obtained from a human donor in good health (CMV status not recorded). Some clones in this sample may be carry-over from other donors' samples.

This clonotype was observed at least ten times. The chain combines TRBV12-5 with TRBJ1-2, with D possibly TRBD1 on 5 matching bases. Germline assignment: CDR1 LGHNT and CDR2 FRNRAP. The CDR3 has 16 amino acids. The V end was cut by 0 bases, the J end by 3 bases, with 14 bases between. In DNA form, the CDR3 reads TGTGCTAGTGGTTTGGTTCCATCTCGACAGCACTATGGCTACACCTTC. Amino acids: CASGLVPSRQHYGYTF.

This clonotype came up many times. The chain uses TRBV7-2 and TRBJ1-1; D is uncertain. This CDR3 contains 12 residues. Per the germline V gene, CDR1 is SGHTA and CDR2 is FQGNSA. V was cut by 1 base and J by 2 bases, with 2 bases left in between. The CDR3 bases are TGTGCCAGCAGCTTAGACAACACTGAAGCTTTCTTT. Translation: CASSLDNTEAFF.

This chain connects TRBV15 to TRBJ2-1, with 8 bases that match TRBD1. Germline CDR1 reads LNHNV; CDR2 reads YYDKDF (reference sequence). The CDR3 length is 13 residues. The CDR3 loop is CGITGGSYNEQFF. The CDR3 nucleotides read TGTGGCATTACAGGGGGCTCCTACAATGAGCAGTTCTTC.

This clonotype was detected a few times. The chain links TRBV6-2 or TRBV6-3 to TRBJ2-5; possible D gene TRBD1, 6 bases. Trimming removed 4 bases from V and 7 bases from J, with 10 bases in between. CDR3 length equals 12 residues. CDR1 is MNHEY, CDR2 SVGEGT, per germline. The CDR3, as DNA: TGTGCCAGCAGTTCGGTAGGGGGGACCCAGTACTTC. Translated, it gives CASSSVGGTQYF.

This chain links TRBV28 with TRBJ1-2; D perhaps matches TRBD1 (6 bases). The CDR3 runs 16 residues. Germline assignment: CDR1 MDHEN and CDR2 SYDVKM. The germline V and J ends were trimmed by 1 base and 7 bases, with 19 bases remaining between them. Here the CDR3 DNA reads TGTGCCAGCAGTTTATCGATCCGGGGGGCCCTACTTGGCTACACCTTC. Its translation: CASSLSIRGALLGYTF.

This chain uses TRBV7-3 with TRBJ1-1; maybe TRBD1 (5 bases). The germline V gene has CDR1 SGHTA and CDR2 FQGTGA. Trimming removed 1 base from V and 0 bases from J, with 9 bases in between. The CDR3 length is 15 residues. The CDR3 protein is CASSLNGGMNTEAFF. CDR3 sequence (DNA): TGTGCCAGCAGCTTAAATGGGGGGATGAACACTGAAGCTTTCTTT.

This clonotype was seen more than once but under ten times. The V call is TRBV28, the J call TRBJ2-7; TRBD2 aligns across 7 bases. This CDR3 comprises 16 residues. Trimming at V came to 4 bases and at J to 3 bases, leaving 12 bases not matched to a gene. Germline lookup yields CDR1 MDHEN and CDR2 SYDVKM. The CDR3 here is CASSWAYGAGDYEQYF. The CDR3 DNA is TGTGCCAGCAGTTGGGCGTATGGTGCGGGGGACTACGAGCAGTACTTC.

This chain connects TRBV12-5 to TRBJ2-1; 10 bases line up with TRBD2. Germline V gene lookup returns CDR1 LGHNT and CDR2 FRNRAP. The CDR3 sequence is 17 residues long. The junction had 4 bases not matched to a gene; V was cut back by 0 bases and J by 2 bases. The CDR3 DNA is TGTGCTAGTGGTTTGGTTCTAGCGGGAGCTGCCTACAATGAGCAGTTCTTC. Its protein is CASGLVLAGAAYNEQFF.

The chain combines TRBV7-3 with TRBJ1-2; 12 bases align to TRBD1. CDR1 and CDR2 from the germline V gene are SGHTA and FQGTGA. This CDR3 contains 15 residues. The J segment lost 7 bases and the V segment lost 4 bases, leaving 7 bases of the junction unmatched. CDR3 sequence reads: CASSSGDRGPVGYTF. The CDR3 coding sequence is TGTGCCAGCAGCTCTGGGGACAGGGGGCCAGTTGGCTACACCTTC.

This clonotype has ten or more counts. This chain connects TRBV6-2 or TRBV6-3 to TRBJ2-1; 9 bases are a match to TRBD2. Germline V gives CDR1 MNHEY, CDR2 SVGEGT. The CDR3 is made up of 17 amino acids. V trimming: 0 bases; J trimming: 4 bases; junction bases outside the gene matches: 7. CDR3 in DNA: TGTGCCAGCAGTTACTCATTTGCGGGAGGGGTTTACAATGAGCAGTTCTTC. Encoded protein: CASSYSFAGGVYNEQFF.

This clonotype came up a few times. V gene TRBV6-2 or TRBV6-3 combines with J gene TRBJ2-3, with 8 bases matching TRBD2. J gave up 2 bases and V 4 bases, and 8 bases lay outside the gene matches. CDR3 length: 16 residues. CDR1 MNHEY and CDR2 SVGEGT come from the germline V gene. CDR3 amino acids: CASSSGGRTHTDTQYF. The CDR3 region has the DNA TGTGCCAGCAGTTCTGGCGGGAGGACCCACACAGATACGCAGTATTTT.

This clonotype was found a few times. The rearrangement uses TRBV10-1 and TRBJ2-1, with TRBD2 identical over 13 bases. Germline assignment: CDR1 WNHNN and CDR2 SYGVQD (reference sequence). This CDR3 comprises 16 residues. The V gene end was trimmed by 3 bases and the J gene end by 8 bases; junction bases not matched to a gene: 7. The CDR3 region is CASSEIGTSGNYEQFF. The CDR3 DNA sequence: TGCGCCAGCAGTGAAATTGGGACTAGCGGGAATTATGAGCAGTTCTTC.

The chain carries TRBV28 and TRBJ2-2; maybe TRBD2 (7 bases). V lost 3 bases and J 7 bases, leaving 9 bases between the germline ends. Germline V CDR1 and CDR2: MDHEN, SYDVKM. The CDR3 is 13 residues long. DNA of the CDR3: TGTGCCAGCAGTTTCGGGGGGCACGGGGAGCTGTTTTTT. It yields the protein CASSFGGHGELFF.

The chain uses TRBV5-4 and TRBJ2-1, with 7 bases identical to TRBD2. Germline lookup yields CDR1 SGHNT and CDR2 YYREEE (reference sequence). The CDR3 sequence is 13 residues long. The trim removed 4 bases at V and 5 bases at J, leaving 3 bases unmatched. The CDR3 reads CASSPGLNNEQFF. CDR3 nucleotide sequence: TGTGCCAGCAGCCCGGGACTAAACAATGAGCAGTTCTTC.

This clonotype was picked up a small number of times. The chain recombines TRBV30 with TRBJ2-6; D gene uncertain. This CDR3 is built from 13 residues. V was shortened by 4 bases and J by 1 base, with 5 bases between the two germline ends. Germline loops: CDR1 GTSNPN, CDR2 SVGIG (reference sequence). The CDR3 nucleotides read TGTGCCTGGACCCGATCTGGGGCCAACGTCCTGACTTTC. As protein: CAWTRSGANVLTF.

J is TRBJ2-1 and V is TRBV11-2; D is possibly TRBD1 (6 bases). The CDR3 loop spans 14 amino acids. CDR1 is SGHAT, CDR2 FQNNGV, per germline. V shed 5 bases and J shed 5 bases, with 13 bases lying between them. The CDR3 spells CASSQRTENNEQFF. The CDR3 DNA sequence: TGTGCCAGCAGCCAGCGGACAGAGAACAATGAGCAGTTCTTC.

This rearrangement joins TRBV27 to TRBJ1-2, with D possibly matching TRBD1 (5 bases). Germline CDR1 and CDR2: MNHEY and SMNVEV (reference sequence). V was trimmed by 5 bases and J by 3 bases, leaving 19 bases between them. CDR3 size: 16 residues. This CDR3 is CASSPQPRVADYGYTF. CDR3 coding DNA: TGTGCCAGCAGTCCTCAACCCAGGGTCGCCGACTATGGCTACACCTTC.

This clonotype was found a few times. The chain joins TRBV28 to TRBJ1-3; 7 nucleotides match TRBD1. The CDR3 totals 14 residues. With V trimmed by 4 bases and J by 2 bases, 2 bases remained unmatched. Germline V lookup: CDR1 MDHEN, CDR2 SYDVKM. As DNA, the CDR3 is TGTGCCAGCAGTTGGGGACAGCCTGGAAACACCATATATTTT. Its translation is CASSWGQPGNTIYF.

This clonotype was seen a few times. V gene TRBV7-2 combines with J gene TRBJ2-1; either TRBD1 or TRBD2 may supply D (5 bases each). V gave up 5 bases and J gave up 10 bases, with 9 bases separating them. The CDR3 runs to 11 residues. Germline assignment: CDR1 SGHTA and CDR2 FQGNSA. In nucleotides, the CDR3 is TGTGCCAGCAGCCAAGGGACCGAGCAGTTCTTC. Encoded protein: CASSQGTEQFF.

V gene TRBV9 combines with J gene TRBJ2-3, with TRBD2 identical over 9 bases. The CDR3 is made up of 17 amino acids. Per germline, CDR1 SGDLS and CDR2 YYNGEE. V shed 5 bases, J shed 6 bases, and the junction held 16 bases outside the gene matches. CDR3 sequence reads: CASSSHSRASGIDTQYF. CDR3 nucleotides: TGTGCCAGCAGTTCCCACTCCCGGGCTAGCGGGATTGATACGCAGTATTTT.

The chain employs TRBV25-1 and TRBJ2-3; 10 nucleotides agree with TRBD2. Trimming cost V 6 bases and J 3 bases; bases outside gene matches: 6. CDR3 length equals 15 residues. Germline V CDR1 and CDR2: MGHDK, SYGVNS. Written as DNA, the CDR3 is TGTGCCAGCAGCAGAGCGGGAGGGATGACAGATACGCAGTATTTT. As protein: CASSRAGGMTDTQYF.